This T cell receptor (beta chain) stems from a study of blood T cell repertoires in COVID-19. In the authors' workflow: By means of reference gene primer amplification, nucleated cell counts were estimated. The table came from immunoSEQ multiplex PCR; TCRdb's copy has only in-frame clones and leaves some out. V, J and clone size are taken as reported in that table, and D and trimming were inferred from the DNA itself. The sample records some 200,000 clones, roughly four fifths being singletons. Germline-derived CDR1 and CDR2 are SGHTA and FQGNSA. CDR3 length equals 14 residues. Unmatched junction bases numbered 4, after V lost 3 bases and J lost 3 bases.

The source of this sequence is a woman aged 60-75 years with acute or convalescent COVID-19. The chain employs TRBV7-2 and TRBJ1-1; 7 nucleotides line up with TRBD1. The sequenced sample consisted of peripheral blood. CDR3 in amino acids: CASSLHQGDTEAFF. Here the CDR3 DNA reads TGTGCCAGCAGCTTGCATCAGGGGGACACTGAAGCTTTCTTT.